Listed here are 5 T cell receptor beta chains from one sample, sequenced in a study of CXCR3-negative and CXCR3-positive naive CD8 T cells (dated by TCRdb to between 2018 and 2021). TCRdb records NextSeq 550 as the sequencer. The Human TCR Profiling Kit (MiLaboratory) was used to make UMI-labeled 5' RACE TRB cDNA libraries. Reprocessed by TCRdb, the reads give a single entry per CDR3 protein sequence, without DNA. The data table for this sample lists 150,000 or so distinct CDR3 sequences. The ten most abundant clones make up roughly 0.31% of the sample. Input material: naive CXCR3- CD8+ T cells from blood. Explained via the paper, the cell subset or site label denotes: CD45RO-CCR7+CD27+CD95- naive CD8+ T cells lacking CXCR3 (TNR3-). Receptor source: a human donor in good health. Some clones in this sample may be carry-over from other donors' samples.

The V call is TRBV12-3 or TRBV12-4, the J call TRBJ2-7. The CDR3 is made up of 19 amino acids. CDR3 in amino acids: CASSSVAGKQTGPPYEQYF.

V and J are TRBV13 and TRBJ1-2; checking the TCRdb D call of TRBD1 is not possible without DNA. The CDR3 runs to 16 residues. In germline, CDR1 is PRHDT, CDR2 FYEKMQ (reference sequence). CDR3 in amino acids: CASSLEGQGDNYGYTF.

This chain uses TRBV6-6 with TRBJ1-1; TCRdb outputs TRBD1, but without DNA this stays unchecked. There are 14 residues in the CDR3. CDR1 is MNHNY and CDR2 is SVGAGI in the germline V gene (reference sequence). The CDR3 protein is CASRQQGRDTEAFF.

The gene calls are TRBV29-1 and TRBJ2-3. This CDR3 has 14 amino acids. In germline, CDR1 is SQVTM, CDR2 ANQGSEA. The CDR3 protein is CSVARQSSTDTQYF.

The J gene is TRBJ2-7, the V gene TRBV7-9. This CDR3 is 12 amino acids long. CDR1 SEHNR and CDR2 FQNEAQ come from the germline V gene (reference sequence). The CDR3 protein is CASSLAQYEQYF.